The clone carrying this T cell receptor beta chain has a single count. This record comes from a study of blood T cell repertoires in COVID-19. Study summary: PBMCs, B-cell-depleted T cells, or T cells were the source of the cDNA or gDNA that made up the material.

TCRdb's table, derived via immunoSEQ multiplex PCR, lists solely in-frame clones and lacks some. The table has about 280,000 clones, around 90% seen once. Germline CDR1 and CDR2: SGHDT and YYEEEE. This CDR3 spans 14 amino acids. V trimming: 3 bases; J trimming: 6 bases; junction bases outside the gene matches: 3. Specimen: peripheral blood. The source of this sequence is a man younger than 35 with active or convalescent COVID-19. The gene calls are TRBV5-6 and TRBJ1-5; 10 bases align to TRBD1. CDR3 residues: CASSWGTGAQPQHF. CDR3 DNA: TGTGCCAGCAGCTGGGGGACAGGGGCTCAGCCCCAGCATTTT.